This is a list of T cell receptor beta chains from one sample in a study of human T cells and chemical hapten exposure. TCRdb recomputed calls from the RACE reads with MiXCR, one row per CDR3 protein. The sample gives fewer than 50,000 distinct CDR3 sequences, more than 8% of which show up once; 20% to 30% is in the top ten. The specimen was whole blood, collected in connection with sensitization to the hapten diphenylcyclopropenone (DPC). All receptors come from a middle-aged man with alopecia areata. Some clones in this sample may be carry-over from other donors' samples. Both conserved end residues are part of each CDR3. The D gene is left open where the match is weak. Only some rows state a clone size, as once, few, many or a class for expanded clones.

D gene,J gene,clone size,V gene,CDR3 DNA,CDR3 protein
TRBD1,TRBJ2-1,-,TRBV29-1,TGCAGCGTTGATAGGGACAGGGGGACTGAGCAGTTCTTC,CSVDRDRGTEQFF
-,TRBJ1-1,many,TRBV6-6,TGTGCCAGCAGTTACTCGCATACCTTAAACACTGAAGCTTTCTTT,CASSYSHTLNTEAFF
TRBD1,TRBJ2-1,many,TRBV4-3,TGCGCCAGCAGCCAGCCGACAGGGGGATACAATGAGCAGTTCTTC,CASSQPTGGYNEQFF
-,TRBJ2-1,many,TRBV4-2,TGTGCCAGCAGCCAAGAGATACAGGTTCGCTCCTACAATGAGCAGTTCTTC,CASSQEIQVRSYNEQFF
-,TRBJ2-7,many,TRBV6-6,TGTGCCAGCAGTGCTACAGGGACCCCACGCGAGCAGTACTTC,CASSATGTPREQYF
-,TRBJ1-2,many,TRBV5-1,TGCGCCAGCAGCTTTGGGGACGGACTCTATGGCTACACCTTC,CASSFGDGLYGYTF
TRBD2,TRBJ2-7,many,TRBV20-1,TGCAGTGCTGGCCCCAGCGGGAGCTCCTACGAGCAGTACTTC,CSAGPSGSSYEQYF
-,TRBJ2-7,many,TRBV20-1,TGCAGTGCCCTGCAGGAGTACGAGCAGTACTTC,CSALQEYEQYF
-,TRBJ2-3,few,TRBV7-9,TGTGCCAGCAGCTTAGCGAGGCAGGAGACCACAGATACGCAGTATTTT,CASSLARQETTDTQYF
TRBD2,TRBJ2-3,few,TRBV29-1,TGCAGCGTTTCCCGACTAGCGGGAAATAGAGATACGCAGTATTTT,CSVSRLAGNRDTQYF
-,TRBJ2-3,few,TRBV9,TGTGCCAGCAGCAACCAGGGTGCAGATACGCAGTATTTT,CASSNQGADTQYF
-,TRBJ2-5,many,TRBV29-1,TGCAGCGTTGACAACCCCACGGGGCGGGTCCAAGAGACCCAGTACTTC,CSVDNPTGRVQETQYF
TRBD2,TRBJ2-3,many,TRBV6-6,TGTGCCAGCAGTTACTCTGCTAGCGGGAGGGCGGGCACAGATACGCAGTATTTT,CASSYSASGRAGTDTQYF
TRBD2,TRBJ2-7,many,TRBV6-2/TRBV6-3,TGTGCCAGCAGTTACTCTAGCGGGAGGGCTTACGAGCAGTACTTC,CASSYSSGRAYEQYF
-,TRBJ2-3,many,TRBV7-2,TGTGCCAGCAGCTCCCCAAGTGGGGTGGATACGCAGTATTTT,CASSSPSGVDTQYF
-,TRBJ2-3,-,TRBV9,TGTGCCAGTACCACGGGGGCAGATACGCAGTATTTT,CASTTGADTQYF
-,TRBJ1-2,once,TRBV27,TGTGCCAGCACCCGAGAGGGGACCTCGACCCTTAACTATGGCTACACCTTC,CASTREGTSTLNYGYTF
TRBD2,TRBJ2-1,few,TRBV27,TGTGCCAGCAGTCGGACTAGCGGGAGCGGTAATGAGCAGTTCTTC,CASSRTSGSGNEQFF
-,TRBJ2-7,few,TRBV27,TGTGCCAGCAGTTTACAAGCTTCCTTGGGTGAGCAGTACTTC,CASSLQASLGEQYF
-,TRBJ2-7,-,TRBV18,TGTGCCAGCTCACCAACCTCGGACAGCCTGGAGCAGTACTTC,CASSPTSDSLEQYF
-,TRBJ2-5,-,TRBV29-1,TGCAGCGTTGAACTAGCCTTTCCCCAAGAGACCCAGTACTTC,CSVELAFPQETQYF
-,TRBJ1-5,many,TRBV12-5,TGTGCTAGTGGTTTGGGAACAGTGTATAGCAATCAGCCCCAGCATTTT,CASGLGTVYSNQPQHF
-,TRBJ1-1,many,TRBV4-1,TGCGCCAGCAGCCGGGGGCAGGCACAGAACACTGAAGCTTTCTTT,CASSRGQAQNTEAFF
TRBD1,TRBJ1-1,-,TRBV29-1,TGCAGCGGGCGGGACAGGGGGACGGCGCTGGATGAAGCTTTCTTT,CSGRDRGTALDEAFF
-,TRBJ2-3,many,TRBV20-1,TGCAGTGCGACAGAGACAGATACGCAGTATTTT,CSATETDTQYF
TRBD1,TRBJ2-1,many,TRBV29-1,TGCAGCGCGCTGACAGGGGGCTCTGAGCAGTTCTTC,CSALTGGSEQFF
TRBD2,TRBJ2-6,many,TRBV7-2,TGTGCCAGCAGCCCAAGGCGGGAGGGGGCGCTTGGGGCCAACGTCCTGACTTTC,CASSPRREGALGANVLTF
TRBD1,TRBJ1-2,-,TRBV27,TGTGCCAGCAGCCGGACAGGGCCCTATGGCTACACCTTC,CASSRTGPYGYTF
-,TRBJ2-3,few,TRBV11-2,TGTGCCAGCAGCTTAGGACCCCAAACCACAGATACGCAGTATTTT,CASSLGPQTTDTQYF
-,TRBJ1-2,many,TRBV28,TGTGCCAGCAGTTTAACGGGGGAAGGCTATGGCTACACCTTC,CASSLTGEGYGYTF
-,TRBJ2-7,medium-sized,TRBV7-3,TGTGCCAGCAGCCTAACCCCAGGGTACGAGCAGTACTTC,CASSLTPGYEQYF
-,TRBJ2-7,many,TRBV28,TGTGCCAGCAGTTTCGGTAACTACGAGCAGTACTTC,CASSFGNYEQYF
TRBD2,TRBJ2-7,-,TRBV5-1,TGCGCCAGCAGCTATGGACTATTGATAGCGGGCAACTCCTACGAGCAGTACTTC,CASSYGLLIAGNSYEQYF
TRBD2,TRBJ2-3,few,TRBV28,TGTGCCAGCAGTGCACTCCGACTAGCGTCTAGCACAGATACGCAGTATTTT,CASSALRLASSTDTQYF
-,TRBJ2-1,many,TRBV10-3,TGTGCCATCAGTGAGCCTGGACAGAGCTCCTACAATGAGCAGTTCTTC,CAISEPGQSSYNEQFF
-,TRBJ2-7,many,TRBV6-1,TGTGCCAGCAACGTCGGACCGGGGGCCGAGCAGTACTTC,CASNVGPGAEQYF
-,TRBJ1-3,many,TRBV10-3,TGTGCCACCGGGACAACGGGACGGCCCTCTGGAAACACCATATATTTT,CATGTTGRPSGNTIYF
TRBD1,TRBJ2-7,many,TRBV7-8,TGTGCCAGCAGCCCAACGACAGGGGACGTAGGGCAGTACTTC,CASSPTTGDVGQYF
-,TRBJ2-1,many,TRBV6-2/TRBV6-3,TGTGCCAGCAGTCACTTGGGGATAGCGAATGAGCAGTTCTTC,CASSHLGIANEQFF
-,TRBJ2-7,many,TRBV19,TGTGCCAGTAGTATGTACCTGTCCCTTTACGAGCAGTACTTC,CASSMYLSLYEQYF
-,TRBJ2-5,many,TRBV20-1,TGCAGTGCTCAGAGCAGCCAAGAGACCCAGTACTTC,CSAQSSQETQYF
TRBD1,TRBJ1-6,-,TRBV10-2,TGCGCCAGCAGTGAACCAGGGGGCGAGTCACCCCTCCACTTT,CASSEPGGESPLHF
TRBD1,TRBJ1-5,few,TRBV12-3/TRBV12-4,TGTGCCAGCAGCCTGACAGGGGGTAATCAGCCCCAGCATTTT,CASSLTGGNQPQHF
TRBD2,TRBJ2-7,many,TRBV7-2,TGTGCCAGCAGCTTAGCCGCTAGCGGGACCGCCTACGAGCAGTACTTC,CASSLAASGTAYEQYF
-,TRBJ1-5,few,TRBV30,TGTGCCTGGAGTGGGGTTGGGGGCAATCAGCCCCAGCATTTT,CAWSGVGGNQPQHF
-,TRBJ2-1,many,TRBV28,TGTGCCAGCAGTTTATGGGGGGATTACGGTGAGCAGTTCTTC,CASSLWGDYGEQFF
-,TRBJ1-1,-,TRBV20-1,TGCAGTGCTAGGGCCTATGGGGGGCAGTTAATCACTGAAGCTTTCTTT,CSARAYGGQLITEAFF
TRBD1,TRBJ1-1,many,TRBV5-1,TGCGCCAGCAGCTTGCAGGGACAGGGATCGAACACTGAAGCTTTCTTT,CASSLQGQGSNTEAFF
TRBD1,TRBJ1-3,many,TRBV5-1,TGCGCCAGCAGCCCAGGGGGCGAAGTTGGAAACACCATATATTTT,CASSPGGEVGNTIYF
TRBD2,TRBJ2-2,few,TRBV29-1,TGCAGCCCCAAGGGCGGGAGGATCACCGGGGAGCTGTTTTTT,CSPKGGRITGELFF
TRBD2,TRBJ2-1,many,TRBV10-3,TGTGCCATCAGGAACCCCCTAGCGGACAATGAGCAGTTCTTC,CAIRNPLADNEQFF